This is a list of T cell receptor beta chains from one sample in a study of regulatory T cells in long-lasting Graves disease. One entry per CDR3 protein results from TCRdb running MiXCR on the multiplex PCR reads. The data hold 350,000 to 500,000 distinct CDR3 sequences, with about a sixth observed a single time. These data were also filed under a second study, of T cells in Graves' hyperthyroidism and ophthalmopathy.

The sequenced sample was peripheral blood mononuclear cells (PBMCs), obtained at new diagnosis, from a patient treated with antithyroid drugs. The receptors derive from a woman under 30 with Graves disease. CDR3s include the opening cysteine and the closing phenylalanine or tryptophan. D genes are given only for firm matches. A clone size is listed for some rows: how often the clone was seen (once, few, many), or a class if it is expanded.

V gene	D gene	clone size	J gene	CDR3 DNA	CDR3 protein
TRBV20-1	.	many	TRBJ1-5	TGCAGTGCTGAGGGTCCAGAGAGCAATCAGCCCCAGCATTTT	CSAEGPESNQPQHF
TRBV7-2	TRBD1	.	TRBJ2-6	TGTGCCAGCAGTGGGGGACAGGGGGTTAGCTCTGGGGCCAACGTCCTGACTTTC	CASSGGQGVSSGANVLTF
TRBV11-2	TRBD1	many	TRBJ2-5	TGTGCCAGCAGCCGCGGTACCAGGGGGCGTTGGGGAGAGACCCAGTACTTC	CASSRGTRGRWGETQYF
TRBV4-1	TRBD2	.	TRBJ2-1	TGCGCCAGCAGCCAAGCCACCGCCGGGACTAGCGGGATGGATGAGCAGTTCTTC	CASSQATAGTSGMDEQFF
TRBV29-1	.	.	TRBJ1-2	TGCAGCGCGCCAATACAGGGCGCGCCGAACTATGGCTACACCTTC	CSAPIQGAPNYGYTF
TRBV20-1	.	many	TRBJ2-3	TGCAGTGCTAGACAACCTGGGGATACGCAGTATTTT	CSARQPGDTQYF
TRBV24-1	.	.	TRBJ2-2	TGTGCCATCGCAGGACTTACCGGGGAGCTGTTTTTT	CAIAGLTGELFF
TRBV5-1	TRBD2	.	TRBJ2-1	TGCGCCAGCAGCCAAGGACTAGCGGGAGACAATGAGCAGTTCTTC	CASSQGLAGDNEQFF
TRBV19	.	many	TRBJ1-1	TGTGCCAGTAGCCCGGACACACCAGAAGCTTTCTTT	CASSPDTPEAFF
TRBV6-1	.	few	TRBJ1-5	TGTGCCAGCAGTCCCCAGACAGTTCGTAGCAATCAGCCCCAGCATTTT	CASSPQTVRSNQPQHF
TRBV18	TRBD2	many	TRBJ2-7	TGTGCCAGCTCACCACGCGGGAGCGGCCACGAGCAGTACTTC	CASSPRGSGHEQYF
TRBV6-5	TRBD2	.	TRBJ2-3	TGTGCCAGCAGTTACTCGAAGACTAGCGCTAGCACAGATACGCAGTATTTT	CASSYSKTSASTDTQYF
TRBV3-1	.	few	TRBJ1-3	TGTGCCAGCTCCAGGGAGGCTGGAAACACCATATATTTT	CASSREAGNTIYF
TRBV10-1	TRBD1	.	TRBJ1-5	TGCGCCAGCAGGGGACAGGACATGAATCAGCCCCAGCATTTT	CASRGQDMNQPQHF
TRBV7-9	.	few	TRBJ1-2	TGTGCCAGCAGCCCGAGCCTCAGGGGCTACACCTTC	CASSPSLRGYTF
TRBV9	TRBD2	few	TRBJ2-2	TGTGCCAGCAGCGAGCGGGACTTGTCGAACACCGGGGAGCTGTTTTTT	CASSERDLSNTGELFF
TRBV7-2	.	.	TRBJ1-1	TGTGCCAGCAGCCGCCAGGGGTTGAACACTGAAGCTTTCTTT	CASSRQGLNTEAFF
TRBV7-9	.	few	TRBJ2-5	TGTGCCAGCAGCTTTTCGGACGGAGTCCAAGAGACCCAGTACTTC	CASSFSDGVQETQYF
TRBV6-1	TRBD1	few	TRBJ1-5	TGTGCCAGCAGAGAGACAGGGGGCGAATATCAGCCCCAGCATTTT	CASRETGGEYQPQHF
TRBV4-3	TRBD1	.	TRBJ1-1	TGCGCCAGCAGCCAGACCGGGACAGCACACACTGAAGCTTTCTTT	CASSQTGTAHTEAFF
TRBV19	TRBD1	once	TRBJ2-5	TGTGCCAGTAGCGACCGGACAGGGAACAATGAGCAGTACTTC	CASSDRTGNNEQYF